This T cell receptor (beta chain) comes out of a study of beta chain features in type 1 diabetes. Regarding the study as a whole: Patients with Type 1 diabetes showed moderately but significantly shorter TCRB CDR3s in all four CD4+ subsets.

This CDR3 is built from 13 residues. The V and J ends lost 1 base and 4 bases respectively, with 4 bases between them. CDR1 KGHSY and CDR2 FQNENV come from the germline V gene. All of the isolated RNA was reverse transcribed, so expressed TCRB transcripts were sequenced. Naive, central memory and regulatory T cell samples averaged roughly 3.5 million immunoSEQ reads each. Here immunoSEQ multiplex PCR was the method, and the copy in TCRdb shows in-frame clones only, minus some. This sample yields 200,000 to 250,000 clones, of which roughly a tenth are seen a single time; 1% to 1.5% belongs to the top ten. Concerning this clone itself: Antigen specificity is unknown.

CD45RO/CCR7/CD25/CD127/CD95/CD27 staining was used to isolate CD4+ naive, central memory, regulatory and stem cell-like memory cells by sorting. The source is a man between 18 and 35 years old in good health. The chain links TRBV16 to TRBJ2-2, with D unclear. The sample consisted of central memory CD4+ T cells from blood. CDR3 coding DNA: TGTGCCAGCAGCCAATTCTCCACCGGGGAGCTGTTTTTT. It codes for CASSQFSTGELFF. The variable domain in full, completed from reference TRBV16 and TRBJ2-2, reads GEEVAQTPKHLVRGEGQKAKLYCAPIKGHSYVFWYQQVLKNEFKFLISFQNENVFDETGMPKERFSAKCLPNSPCSLEIQATKLEDSAVYFCASSQFSTGELFFGEGSRLTVL.